This record looks at one T cell receptor beta chain sequence and its context. No antigen is known for it. These data come from a study of T-cell memory formation after mild COVID-19. General study results and limits: Contracting CD4+ clones lay largely in CM and EM, with CD8+ ones residing in EMRA. For second-wave clones that peaked at day 37, SARS-CoV-2 specificity went unverified. Contracting clones from day 15 to 85 showed balanced CD4/CD8; later expanders favored CD4+. Pre-infection memory already had some responding clones, implying cross-reactive memory joined.

Germline lookup yields CDR1 SGDLS and CDR2 YYNGEE. The CDR3 extends over 15 amino acids. Trimming removed 1 base from V and 2 bases from J, with 12 bases in between. TCRdb reanalysed the 5' RACE reads using MiXCR and keeps one entry per CDR3 protein. The sample contains around 200,000 distinct CDR3 sequences, about a fifth of which appear only once. The sample consisted of PBMCs or a T cell subset sorted from them (not recorded which). The sequence was obtained from an adult woman who had mild COVID-19 (a few samples of this study predate the infection). Cell type and time point are not known. J is TRBJ2-5 and V is TRBV9; TRBD1 is a possible D gene (5 bases). The chain's CDR3 is CASSVSGRTQETQYF. The CDR3 bases are TGTGCCAGCAGCGTATCGGGCAGGACACAAGAGACCCAGTACTTC.